The T cell receptor beta chain described here comes from a study of control samples from healthy donors and cancer patients. This table comes from immunoSEQ multiplex PCR, and its TCRdb copy is limited to in-frame clones, with some not included. The data hold 100,000 or so clones, with approximately 90% observed a single time. There are 16 residues in the CDR3. CDR1 and CDR2 from the germline V gene are SGHTS and YDEGEE. Losses at the gene ends were 6 bases for V and 4 bases for J; bases not matched to a gene: 13. The sample comprised blood. The TCR sequence derives from a woman aged 45 to 65 in good health. The chain recombines TRBV5-8 with TRBJ1-5; the match to TRBD1 covers 7 bases. CDR3 loop: CASTKPYGTANQPQHF. CDR3 DNA: TGTGCCAGCACCAAACCATATGGGACAGCTAATCAGCCCCAGCATTTT.